This entry lists 29 T cell receptor beta chains sequenced from one sample in a study of blood T cell repertoires in COVID-19. The method was immunoSEQ multiplex PCR; TCRdb's version includes in-frame clones alone and lacks a portion of them. The profile shows hundreds of thousands of clones, 85% to 90% of them singletons. Sequenced: PBMCs or T cells enriched from blood (not recorded which). These TCRs come from a woman aged 18-30 years with acute COVID-19.

The CDR3 sequence: CASSQGLGSAGEKLFF. CDR3 in DNA: TGCGCCAGCAGCCAAGGACTGGGGTCGGCGGGTGAAAAACTGTTTTTT. The chain has TRBV4-1 and TRBJ1-4; D unclear. Germline V gene lookup returns CDR1 MGHRA and CDR2 YSYEKL. This CDR3 contains 16 residues. The V gene lost 1 base and the J gene lost 7 bases, with 16 bases spanning the gap.

The chain recombines TRBV7-2 with TRBJ1-2; 8 bases agree with TRBD1. Germline V gene lookup returns CDR1 SGHTA and CDR2 FQGNSA. V trimming: 5 bases; J trimming: 8 bases; junction bases outside the gene matches: 10. The CDR3 is 14 residues long. CDR3 DNA sequence: TGTGCCAGCAGCCCGCGGACAGGGTCCTTGGGCTACACCTTC. Encoded protein: CASSPRTGSLGYTF.

V and J are TRBV5-1 and TRBJ1-4; TRBD1 might be the D (5 bases). This CDR3 contains 15 residues. Between the trimmed V and J ends, which lost 4 bases and 4 bases, there was a span of 14 bases. Germline assignment: CDR1 SGHRS and CDR2 YFSETQ. The CDR3 nucleotides read TGCGCCAGCAGCATCGGGACGGGAGGTAATGAAAAACTGTTTTTT. It yields the protein CASSIGTGGNEKLFF.

The CDR3 loop is CASSLGNRGLEQPQHF. CDR3 nucleotides: TGTGCCAGCAGCTTAGGGAACAGGGGGCTAGAACAGCCCCAGCATTTT. The chain carries TRBV7-8 and TRBJ1-5; TRBD1 matches 9 bases. CDR1 SGHVS and CDR2 FQNEAQ come from the germline V gene. J gave up 7 bases and V 1 base, and 8 bases lay outside the gene matches. This CDR3 spans 16 amino acids.

The chain combines TRBV5-1 with TRBJ1-3; 8 bases agree with TRBD1. This CDR3 contains 15 residues. Trimming removed 3 bases from V and 4 bases from J; junction bases left unmatched: 6. Germline-derived CDR1 and CDR2 are SGHRS and YFSETQ. The CDR3 region has the DNA TGCGCCAGCAGCTCGACAGGGGAGGTGGGAAACACCATATATTTT. Translating it yields CASSSTGEVGNTIYF.

This chain uses TRBV18 with TRBJ2-2; possibly TRBD1 for D (6 bases). This CDR3 comprises 18 residues. Germline V CDR1 and CDR2: KGHSH, LQKENI. Trimming pared 6 bases from V and 0 bases from J, leaving 20 bases between. As DNA, the CDR3 is TGTGCCAGCTCCATCTCCGGGACACATCTCGCGAACACCGGGGAGCTGTTTTTT. It codes for CASSISGTHLANTGELFF.

The V call is TRBV27, the J call TRBJ2-1; TRBD2 agrees at 7 bases. CDR3 length equals 12 residues. Germline V gene lookup returns CDR1 MNHEY and CDR2 SMNVEV (reference sequence). Trimming took 7 bases from V and 9 from J; bases not matched to a gene: 6. Here the CDR3 reads CASMPGGGEQFF. In nucleotides, the CDR3 is TGTGCCAGCATGCCCGGCGGGGGTGAGCAGTTCTTC.

The V gene is TRBV19, the J gene TRBJ1-2; D remains ambiguous. The germline V gene has CDR1 LNHDA and CDR2 SQIVND (reference sequence). V was clipped by 3 bases and J by 2 bases, with 16 bases between them. This CDR3 comprises 16 residues. DNA for the CDR3: TGTGCCAGTAGTATGGCCCGAGGAGGACCAAACTATGGCTACACCTTC. Its protein is CASSMARGGPNYGYTF.

The chain has TRBV15 and TRBJ2-6; TRBD1 matches 8 bases. V trimming: 6 bases; J trimming: 4 bases; junction bases outside the gene matches: 5. CDR1 LNHNV and CDR2 YYDKDF come from the germline V gene (reference sequence). The CDR3 totals 15 residues. The CDR3 DNA reads TGTGCCACCAGTCCGACAGGGGCCGGGGCCAACGTCCTGACTTTC. Its protein product is CATSPTGAGANVLTF.

V is TRBV18 and J is TRBJ2-1, with D tentatively TRBD2 (5 bases). The germline V gene has CDR1 KGHSH and CDR2 LQKENI. V was trimmed by 2 bases and J by 4 bases, leaving 15 bases between them. The CDR3 contains 16 residues. CDR3 DNA sequence: TGTGCCAGCTCACCAAGGGAGAAGGGTTTTTACAATGAGCAGTTCTTC. Its protein product is CASSPREKGFYNEQFF.

This clone showed up just a few times. The chain links TRBV7-9 to TRBJ1-4; 8 nucleotides line up with TRBD1. Germline V gene sequence: CDR1 SEHNR, CDR2 FQNEAQ (reference sequence). This CDR3 has 15 residues. The V segment lost 7 bases and the J segment 8 bases; nucleotides outside the gene matches: 12. The CDR3 nucleotides are TGTGCCAGCACCCGATCCGGACAGGGTAGGGAAAAACTGTTTTTT. Amino acid sequence: CASTRSGQGREKLFF. The full variable domain, in which reference TRBV7-9 and TRBJ1-4 provide the parts outside the CDR3, is DTGVSQNPRHKITKRGQNVTFRCDPISEHNRLYWYRQTLGQGPEFLTYFQNEAQLEKSRLLSDRFSAERPKGSFSTLEIQRTEQGDSAMYLCASTRSGQGREKLFFGSGTQLSVL.

V and J are TRBV11-3 and TRBJ2-3; 8 bases map to TRBD2. Germline CDR1 and CDR2: SGHNT and YENEEA. V was clipped by 1 base and J by 11 bases; unmatched bases: 5. The CDR3 covers 13 residues. CDR3: CASSLVSGGVQYF. DNA of the CDR3: TGTGCCAGCAGCTTAGTTTCGGGAGGGGTGCAGTATTTT.

The V gene is TRBV19, the J gene TRBJ2-7, with D possibly being TRBD2 (5 bases). From germline, CDR1 is LNHDA and CDR2 SQIVND (reference sequence). The V end lost 7 bases, the J end lost 2 bases, and 15 bases lay between the germline ends. The CDR3 is 14 amino acids. CDR3 bases: TGTGCCAGTAAGAAGGCTAGCCCGACCTACGAGCAGTACTTC. Its protein product is CASKKASPTYEQYF.

The V gene is TRBV30, the J gene TRBJ2-1; TRBD2 matches 11 bases. The germline V gene encodes CDR1 GTSNPN and CDR2 SVGIG (reference sequence). The CDR3 runs 18 residues. V shed 1 base, J shed 0 bases, and the junction held 8 bases outside the gene matches. CDR3 bases: TGTGCCTGGAGTGGGCTAGCGGGAGGCCGAAGCTCCTACAATGAGCAGTTCTTC. This encodes CAWSGLAGGRSSYNEQFF.

The gene calls are TRBV19 and TRBJ2-3; 7 bases align to TRBD1. Germline V gene data show CDR1 as LNHDA and CDR2 as SQIVND (reference sequence). The CDR3 consists of 15 residues. V gave up 6 bases and J gave up 2 bases; unmatched junction bases: 8. CDR3 in amino acids: CASRPRQGSTDTQYF. CDR3 coding DNA: TGTGCCAGTAGACCGAGACAGGGCTCCACAGATACGCAGTATTTT. Drawing the rest from reference TRBV19 and TRBJ2-3, the complete variable domain is DGGITQSPKYLFRKEGQNVTLSCEQNLNHDAMYWYRQDPGQGLRLIYYSQIVNDFQKGDIAEGYSVSREKKESFPLTVTSAQKNPTAFYLCASRPRQGSTDTQYFGPGTRLTVL.

This chain joins TRBV29-1 and TRBJ1-5, with D possibly being TRBD1 (6 bases). Between the trimmed V and J ends, which lost 4 bases and 7 bases, there was a span of 14 bases. CDR3 length equals 13 residues. Germline V gene data show CDR1 as SQVTM and CDR2 as ANQGSEA. CDR3 sequence (DNA): TGCAGCGTTGGGTCAGGGGTGGAACAGCCCCAGCATTTT. The encoded protein is CSVGSGVEQPQHF.

V is TRBV7-2 and J is TRBJ2-1; 8 positions match TRBD1. V lost 5 bases to trimming and J lost 3 bases; unmatched junction nucleotides: 3. This CDR3 spans 14 amino acids. CDR1 is SGHTA, CDR2 FQGNSA, per germline. The CDR3 nucleotides read TGTGCCAGCAGCGGGACAGGTTACTACAATGAGCAGTTCTTC. This gives the protein CASSGTGYYNEQFF. The whole variable domain, filled in from reference TRBV7-2 and TRBJ2-1, reads GAGVSQSPSNKVTEKGKDVELRCDPISGHTALYWYRQSLGQGLEFLIYFQGNSAPDKSGLPSDRFSAERTGGSVSTLTIQRTQQEDSAVYLCASSGTGYYNEQFFGPGTRLTVL.

The V and J genes are TRBV9 and TRBJ2-7; 8 nucleotides line up with TRBD2. From germline, CDR1 is SGDLS and CDR2 YYNGEE. CDR3 length equals 15 residues. V trimming: 5 bases; J trimming: 2 bases; junction bases outside the gene matches: 9. Here the CDR3 DNA reads TGTGCCAGCAGTGGGAGCGGGAGTTTACCCTACGAGCAGTACTTC. Amino acid sequence: CASSGSGSLPYEQYF.

The gene calls are TRBV18 and TRBJ1-3; 9 bases are a match to TRBD1. From germline, CDR1 is KGHSH and CDR2 LQKENI. V trimming: 3 bases; J trimming: 11 bases; junction bases outside the gene matches: 5. CDR3 length: 13 residues. In DNA form, the CDR3 reads TGTGCCAGCTCACCCCCGGGGACAGGGTCCATATATTTT. This sequence encodes CASSPPGTGSIYF.

The rearrangement joins TRBV7-9 to TRBJ1-4, with D possibly being TRBD1 (5 bases). Trimming cost V 4 bases and J 4 bases, with 16 bases left between them. The CDR3 runs to 16 residues. The V gene's germline CDR1 is SEHNR and CDR2 FQNEAQ (reference sequence). This CDR3 reads CASSSGRVAHNEKLFF. As DNA, the CDR3 is TGTGCCAGCAGCTCCGGCAGGGTAGCTCATAATGAAAAACTGTTTTTT.

The chain carries TRBV29-1 and TRBJ2-1; TRBD1 matches 9 bases. The CDR3 length is 14 residues. With V trimmed by 1 base and J by 6 bases, 4 bases remained unmatched. CDR1 is SQVTM and CDR2 is ANQGSEA in the germline V gene. The CDR3 nucleotides are TGCAGCGTTGAAGGGGACAGGGAGTTCAATGAGCAGTTCTTC. This sequence encodes CSVEGDREFNEQFF.

The CDR3 spells CASSLTGGSVKFYEQYF. The CDR3 nucleotides are TGTGCCAGCAGCTTGACTGGCGGGAGCGTCAAATTCTACGAGCAGTACTTC. The rearrangement uses TRBV11-2 and TRBJ2-7; the match to TRBD2 covers 7 bases. Germline-derived CDR1 and CDR2 are SGHAT and FQNNGV. CDR3 length equals 17 residues. V shed 3 bases, J shed 3 bases, and the junction held 14 bases outside the gene matches. Filled out from reference TRBV11-2 and TRBJ2-7, the complete variable domain reads EAGVAQSPRYKIIEKRQSVAFWCNPISGHATLYWYQQILGQGPKLLIQFQNNGVVDDSQLPKDRFSAERLKGVDSTLKIQPAKLEDSAVYLCASSLTGGSVKFYEQYFGPGTRLTVT.

This clone was found once. The chain is built from TRBV18 and TRBJ2-3; the match to TRBD2 covers 9 bases. The germline gives CDR1 KGHSH, CDR2 LQKENI. The CDR3 has 16 amino acids. V shed 4 bases, J shed 1 base, and the junction held 6 bases outside the gene matches. The CDR3 loop reads CASSQVAGVGTDTQYF. CDR3 DNA sequence: TGTGCCAGCTCACAAGTAGCGGGAGTTGGCACAGATACGCAGTATTTT. Based on the CDR3 plus reference TRBV18 and TRBJ2-3, the full variable domain is NAGVMQNPRHLVRRRGQEARLRCSPMKGHSHVYWYRQLPEEGLKFMVYLQKENIIDESGMPKERFSAEFPKEGPSILRIQQVVRGDSAAYFCASSQVAGVGTDTQYFGPGTRLTVL.

The CDR3 loop is CSVSGLAGTSYEQYF. The CDR3 bases are TGCAGCGTTTCCGGACTAGCGGGGACCTCCTACGAGCAGTACTTC. The genes are TRBV29-1 and TRBJ2-7; 12 nucleotides agree with TRBD2. After removal of 5 bases from V and 0 bases from J, the junction contained 5 bases not matched to a gene. This CDR3 contains 15 residues. Germline V lookup: CDR1 SQVTM, CDR2 ANQGSEA.

V usage is TRBV7-2 and J usage is TRBJ1-1, with D perhaps matching TRBD1 (5 bases). From germline, CDR1 is SGHTA and CDR2 FQGNSA. The CDR3 totals 13 residues. The V and J ends lost 4 bases and 2 bases respectively, with 8 bases between them. The CDR3 protein is CASSYDRNTEAFF. The CDR3, as DNA: TGTGCCAGCAGCTACGACAGAAACACTGAAGCTTTCTTT.

V gene TRBV18 combines with J gene TRBJ2-7, with 9 positions matching TRBD1. The CDR3 has 18 amino acids. CDR1 is KGHSH, CDR2 LQKENI, per germline. Trimming took 0 bases from V and 2 from J; bases not matched to a gene: 11. The CDR3 sequence is CASSPPGQGLVGTYEQYF. The CDR3 nucleotides are TGTGCCAGCTCACCACCTGGACAGGGGCTCGTCGGGACCTACGAGCAGTACTTC.

In regard to this clone: The identical CDR3 is also encoded by other nucleotide sequences in the sample. The rearrangement joins TRBV4-2 to TRBJ2-7, with 10 bases identical to TRBD2. Trimming took 1 base from V and 0 from J; bases not matched to a gene: 0. The CDR3 runs to 15 residues. Germline V gene data show CDR1 as LGHNA and CDR2 as YNFKEQ. The CDR3 here is CASSQASGGSYEQYF. In DNA form, the CDR3 reads TGTGCCAGCAGCCAAGCTAGCGGGGGCTCCTACGAGCAGTACTTC.

The chain recombines TRBV7-9 with TRBJ1-2; 9 positions agree with TRBD1. Germline trimming cut 3 bases from V and 7 bases from J; bases unmatched to any gene: 15. Germline V gene sequence: CDR1 SEHNR, CDR2 FQNEAQ (reference sequence). The CDR3 extends over 17 amino acids. The CDR3 reads CASSFSTVGTGSRGYTF. DNA for the CDR3: TGTGCCAGCAGCTTCTCTACGGTCGGGACAGGGAGTCGTGGCTACACCTTC.

This clone was recorded a few times. The V gene is TRBV6-6, the J gene TRBJ1-1; 9 bases are shared with TRBD1. The germline V gene has CDR1 MNHNY and CDR2 SVGAGI (reference sequence). The CDR3 sequence is 18 residues long. Losses at the gene ends were 5 bases for V and 1 base for J; bases not matched to a gene: 14. The CDR3 is CASSRFLKPGQGNTEAFF. The CDR3 DNA follows: TGTGCCAGCAGTCGATTCCTAAAACCGGGACAGGGGAACACTGAAGCTTTCTTT.